A single sample gave rise to the 30 T cell receptor beta chains below, sequenced in a study of cytomegalovirus exposure and HLA in healthy donors. Use of 60 Vbeta and 13 Jbeta primers characterized the PCR. Assay: immunoSEQ multiplex PCR; the TCRdb copy retains only in-frame clones and omits some. Of 85,000 to 130,000 clones listed, 65% to 75% were seen once; the top ten hold roughly 3%. Sequenced sample: PBMCs. All receptors come from a female donor in good health and CMV-seronegative.

The count of this clone is one. This sequence joins TRBV19 and TRBJ1-2, with TRBD1 matching 8 bases. Germline loops: CDR1 LNHDA, CDR2 SQIVND (reference sequence). The V gene end was trimmed by 6 bases and the J gene end by 4 bases; junction bases not matched to a gene: 7. The CDR3 covers 14 residues. This chain's CDR3 is CASRTDRALYGYTF. The CDR3 DNA sequence: TGTGCCAGTAGAACGGACAGGGCTCTCTATGGCTACACCTTC.

V gene TRBV4-1 combines with J gene TRBJ2-7; weak D call: TRBD2 (5 bases). The CDR3 loop spans 13 amino acids. Germline lookup yields CDR1 MGHRA and CDR2 YSYEKL. V lost 2 bases and J lost 4, with 9 bases in between. CDR3 nucleotide sequence: TGCGCCAGCAGCCAATTAGGGAGTTACGAGCAGTACTTC. Residues: CASSQLGSYEQYF.

The chain employs TRBV6-1 and TRBJ1-5; TRBD1 aligns across 9 bases. Germline V CDR1 and CDR2: MNHNS, SASEGT. This CDR3 spans 14 amino acids. With 2 bases clipped from V and 9 bases from J, the junction kept 5 bases outside the gene matches. CDR3 in amino acids: CASSETGGPGPQHF. Here the CDR3 DNA reads TGTGCCAGCAGTGAAACAGGGGGCCCGGGGCCCCAGCATTTT.

Only one count was recorded for this clone. Other DNA sequences in the same sample also yield this CDR3. The chain carries TRBV7-3 and TRBJ2-7; TRBD1 is a possible D gene (6 bases). Germline loops: CDR1 SGHTA, CDR2 FQGTGA. The V end was cut by 2 bases, the J end by 5 bases, with 16 bases between. The CDR3 length is 15 residues. The CDR3 sequence: CASSLQGSSLNEQYF. The CDR3, as DNA: TGTGCCAGCAGCTTACAGGGGAGCTCTCTCAACGAGCAGTACTTC.

The CDR3 DNA is TGTGCCAGCAGCCCCCTAGGACAGGCGAGCTCCTACGAGCAGTACTTC. Translating gives CASSPLGQASSYEQYF. V is TRBV28 and J is TRBJ2-7; 7 nucleotides align to TRBD1. This CDR3 is 16 amino acids long. The trim removed 6 bases at V and 0 bases at J, leaving 11 bases unmatched. Germline values: CDR1 MDHEN, CDR2 SYDVKM.

The genes are TRBV12-5 and TRBJ2-1; D call uncertain. CDR3 length: 16 residues. CDR1 is LGHNT and CDR2 is FRNRAP in the germline V gene. V gave up 6 bases and J gave up 8 bases, with 23 bases separating them. CDR3 in amino acids: CASGPPFSSTLDEQFF. For the CDR3, the DNA is TGTGCTAGTGGGCCCCCATTCTCTAGTACTCTGGATGAGCAGTTCTTC.

CDR3 bases: TGTGCCAGCAGTCCCGGTCGGGGACAGGTCGAAAAACTGTTTTTT. It codes for CASSPGRGQVEKLFF. V is TRBV28 and J is TRBJ1-4, with TRBD1 identical over 8 bases. The CDR3 has 15 residues. The germline V gene has CDR1 MDHEN and CDR2 SYDVKM. Trimming cost V 5 bases and J 8 bases; bases outside gene matches: 10. The complete variable domain, with remaining parts taken from reference TRBV28 and TRBJ1-4, reads DVKVTQSSRYLVKRTGEKVFLECVQDMDHENMFWYRQDPGLGLRLIYFSYDVKMKEKGDIPEGYSVSREKKERFSLILESASTNQTSMYLCASSPGRGQVEKLFFGSGTQLSVL.

This rearrangement joins TRBV7-2 to TRBJ2-7; TRBD1 agrees at 7 bases. The CDR3 is made up of 15 amino acids. Per the germline V gene, CDR1 is SGHTA and CDR2 is FQGNSA. The V gene end was trimmed by 5 bases and the J gene end by 4 bases; junction bases not matched to a gene: 11. The CDR3 DNA follows: TGTGCCAGCAGCAAACAGACAGGGAAGGGGTACGAGCAGTACTTC. It translates to CASSKQTGKGYEQYF.

This clone turned up a few times. The J gene is TRBJ2-7, the V gene TRBV7-3; TRBD2 aligns across 9 bases. The CDR3 covers 16 residues. The germline V gene has CDR1 SGHTA and CDR2 FQGTGA. Trimming removed 1 base from V and 4 bases from J; junction bases left unmatched: 8. The CDR3 DNA reads TGTGCCAGCAGCTTAATTGCCAGCGGGAGGCGTTACGAGCAGTACTTC. The encoded protein is CASSLIASGRRYEQYF. The complete variable domain, with remaining parts taken from reference TRBV7-3 and TRBJ2-7, reads GAGVSQTPSNKVTEKGKYVELRCDPISGHTALYWYRQSLGQGPEFLIYFQGTGAADDSGLPNDRFFAVRPEGSVSTLKIQRTERGDSAVYLCASSLIASGRRYEQYFGPGTRLTVT.

This clone showed up just a few times. The V gene is TRBV27, the J gene TRBJ1-5; D is possibly TRBD1 (5 bases). Trimming stripped 6 bases from V and 0 bases from J, with 9 bases between. The CDR3 is 14 residues long. The V gene's germline CDR1 is MNHEY and CDR2 SMNVEV (reference sequence). The CDR3 region is CASRLTGSNQPQHF. The CDR3 nucleotides read TGTGCCAGCAGGCTAACAGGTAGCAATCAGCCCCAGCATTTT.

The rearrangement uses TRBV4-1 and TRBJ1-6; 7 bases agree with TRBD1. CDR1 is MGHRA and CDR2 is YSYEKL in the germline V gene. The CDR3 loop spans 15 amino acids. Trimming cost V 2 bases and J 9 bases; bases outside gene matches: 7. CDR3 residues: CASSQMTGRRSPLHF. The CDR3 nucleotides read TGCGCCAGCAGCCAAATGACAGGGAGGCGTTCACCCCTCCACTTT.

The rearrangement links TRBV2 to TRBJ2-2, with TRBD2 matching 10 bases. The CDR3 sequence is 18 residues long. V was pared by 5 bases and J by 6 bases, with 15 bases of the junction left unmatched. Germline-derived CDR1 and CDR2 are SNHLY and FYNNEI. This CDR3 is CASSPGLATGSGAGELFF. CDR3 DNA: TGTGCCAGCAGTCCGGGACTAGCGACGGGATCGGGGGCCGGGGAGCTGTTTTTT.

The chain couples TRBV11-3 to TRBJ2-1, with D maybe TRBD1 (6 bases). Trimming removed 4 bases at V and 8 bases at J, with 24 bases between. The germline CDR1 and CDR2 sequences are SGHNT and YENEEA. The CDR3 runs to 17 residues. The CDR3 here is CASSSIFTGFRIDEQFF. In DNA, the CDR3 is TGTGCCAGCAGCTCCATCTTTACAGGGTTCAGGATCGATGAGCAGTTCTTC. The full variable domain, completed using reference TRBV11-3 and TRBJ2-1, is EAGVVQSPRYKIIEKKQPVAFWCNPISGHNTLYWYLQNLGQGPELLIRYENEEAVDDSQLPKDRFSAERLKGVDSTLKIQPAELGDSAVYLCASSSIFTGFRIDEQFFGPGTRLTVL.

The V call is TRBV6-5, the J call TRBJ2-7, with 9 bases aligning to TRBD1. CDR1 and CDR2 from the germline V gene are MNHEY and SVGAGI. With 0 bases clipped from V and 3 bases from J, the junction kept 3 bases outside the gene matches. This CDR3 is 15 amino acids long. CDR3: CASSYSGQGHYEQYF. In DNA form, the CDR3 reads TGTGCCAGCAGTTACTCGGGACAGGGACACTACGAGCAGTACTTC.

Note on this clone: Distinct nucleotide sequences in the sample also encode this CDR3. The rearrangement uses TRBV7-2 and TRBJ2-7; 12 bases fit TRBD2. The CDR3 is made up of 14 amino acids. Germline loops: CDR1 SGHTA, CDR2 FQGNSA. Trimming at V came to 4 bases and at J to 6 bases, leaving 4 bases not matched to a gene. In nucleotides, the CDR3 is TGTGCCAGCAGCTCGACTAGCGGGAGTGGCGAGCAGTACTTC. Its translation: CASSSTSGSGEQYF.

This clone has just a few counts. The chain links TRBV28 to TRBJ2-5, with a possible D match to TRBD1 (5 bases). The CDR3 is 13 residues long. In germline, CDR1 is MDHEN, CDR2 SYDVKM. Trimming shortened V by 8 bases and J by 6 bases, and 16 bases separated the two germline ends. The DNA for the CDR3 is TGTGCCAGCGGCAGAACAGGATTGAAGACCCAGTACTTC. Translated: CASGRTGLKTQYF. Full variable domain (missing parts from reference TRBV28 and TRBJ2-5): DVKVTQSSRYLVKRTGEKVFLECVQDMDHENMFWYRQDPGLGLRLIYFSYDVKMKEKGDIPEGYSVSREKKERFSLILESASTNQTSMYLCASGRTGLKTQYFGPGTRLLVL.

This chain uses TRBV4-1 with TRBJ2-1; 8 bases fit TRBD1. J was trimmed by 8 bases and V by 3 bases; bases with no gene match: 6. The CDR3 is 14 residues long. CDR1 is MGHRA, CDR2 YSYEKL, per germline. The CDR3 sequence is CASSHPPQGDEQFF. DNA for the CDR3: TGCGCCAGCAGCCACCCTCCACAGGGGGATGAGCAGTTCTTC.

This clone was observed a few times. V gene TRBV4-1 combines with J gene TRBJ2-7; D might be TRBD2 (7 bases). The CDR3 consists of 17 residues. Germline values: CDR1 MGHRA, CDR2 YSYEKL. V was clipped by 4 bases and J by 0 bases, with 19 bases between them. CDR3 DNA sequence: TGCGCCAGCAGCCCAAGATGGGCGGGGGCCCACTCCTACGAGCAGTACTTC. The encoded protein is CASSPRWAGAHSYEQYF.

Notes on this clone: The identical CDR3 is also encoded by other nucleotide sequences in the sample. The CDR3 nucleotides are TGTGCCAGCAGCCTGAGCTCCTACGAGCAGTACTTC. Translated: CASSLSSYEQYF. The genes are TRBV7-9 and TRBJ2-7; D is uncertain. Germline V gene sequence: CDR1 SEHNR, CDR2 FQNEAQ (reference sequence). V was trimmed by 5 bases and J by 0 bases, leaving 5 bases between them. This CDR3 comprises 12 residues. Full variable domain (remainder filled in from reference TRBV7-9 and TRBJ2-7): DTGVSQNPRHKITKRGQNVTFRCDPISEHNRLYWYRQTLGQGPEFLTYFQNEAQLEKSRLLSDRFSAERPKGSFSTLEIQRTEQGDSAMYLCASSLSSYEQYFGPGTRLTVT.

The chain couples TRBV30 to TRBJ1-1; the D gene is possibly TRBD1 (5 bases). Germline lookup yields CDR1 GTSNPN and CDR2 SVGIG (reference sequence). Trimming left V 8 bases short and J 6 bases short, with 13 bases between. This CDR3 contains 11 residues. In DNA form, the CDR3 reads TGTGCCGGCGGAGGGACCCCTGAAGCTTTCTTT. It codes for CAGGGTPEAFF.

The chain recombines TRBV7-6 with TRBJ1-4; D remains unclear. Trimming removed 1 base at V and 7 bases at J, with 7 bases between. CDR1 and CDR2 from the germline V gene are SGHVS and FNYEAQ. The CDR3 has 13 amino acids. The CDR3 DNA reads TGTGCCAGCAGCTTAGGCCCTACTGAAAAACTGTTTTTT. Encoded protein: CASSLGPTEKLFF.

The sample holds one count of this clone. V is TRBV19 and J is TRBJ2-5; tentatively, D is TRBD1 (5 bases). CDR3 size: 14 residues. Trimming removed 3 bases at V and 4 bases at J, with 12 bases between. Germline V lookup: CDR1 LNHDA, CDR2 SQIVND (reference sequence). Here the CDR3 reads CASSISRDGETQYF. CDR3 sequence (DNA): TGTGCCAGTAGTATCTCCAGGGATGGAGAGACCCAGTACTTC.

This clone was seen a single time. The chain combines TRBV11-2 with TRBJ1-2, with 9 positions matching TRBD1. V gave up 0 bases and J gave up 4 bases; unmatched junction bases: 9. The CDR3 loop spans 17 amino acids. CDR1 is SGHAT and CDR2 is FQNNGV in the germline V gene. CDR3 amino acids: CASSLDGGTGMTYGYTF. CDR3 bases: TGTGCCAGCAGCTTAGATGGGGGGACAGGGATGACCTATGGCTACACCTTC.

The gene calls are TRBV27 and TRBJ2-1; possible D gene TRBD1, 6 bases. V lost 3 bases and J 6 bases, leaving 21 bases between the germline ends. Germline loops: CDR1 MNHEY, CDR2 SMNVEV (reference sequence). The CDR3 is made up of 17 amino acids. The CDR3 nucleotides are TGTGCCAGCAGTTTCATTACGAGGGACACGAGAAGCAATGAGCAGTTCTTC. Translating gives CASSFITRDTRSNEQFF.

This rearrangement joins TRBV19 to TRBJ2-1; 11 positions agree with TRBD2. The CDR3 length is 15 residues. Germline V gives CDR1 LNHDA, CDR2 SQIVND (reference sequence). Trimming at V came to 6 bases and at J to 2 bases, leaving 3 bases not matched to a gene. The CDR3 sequence: CASRVTSGTYNEQFF. The CDR3 DNA is TGTGCCAGTAGGGTGACTAGCGGGACCTACAATGAGCAGTTCTTC.

V gene TRBV7-3 combines with J gene TRBJ2-5; 9 positions match TRBD1. The CDR3 sequence is 15 residues long. Unmatched junction bases numbered 6, after V lost 2 bases and J lost 5 bases. In germline, CDR1 is SGHTA, CDR2 FQGTGA. The CDR3 reads CASSLGTGLGETQYF. DNA of the CDR3: TGTGCCAGCAGCTTAGGGACAGGGCTTGGTGAGACCCAGTACTTC.

The gene calls are TRBV11-2 and TRBJ2-1; D may be TRBD2 (7 bases). The CDR3 covers 18 residues. Germline-derived CDR1 and CDR2 are SGHAT and FQNNGV. V was shortened by 5 bases and J by 5 bases, with 25 bases between the two germline ends. The CDR3 DNA is TGTGCCAGCAGCCCGACAACGGGGGCTAAGCGGGAACACAATGAGCAGTTCTTC. It translates to CASSPTTGAKREHNEQFF.

The genes are TRBV6-1 and TRBJ2-7; 8 nucleotides align to TRBD2. With V trimmed by 5 bases and J by 4 bases, 7 bases remained unmatched. Germline V gives CDR1 MNHNS, CDR2 SASEGT. This CDR3 is built from 14 residues. CDR3 in DNA: TGTGCCAGCAGTCGGGAGGGCCTGGGATACGAGCAGTACTTC. Protein product: CASSREGLGYEQYF.

This chain joins TRBV7-6 and TRBJ2-2, with D perhaps TRBD2 (5 bases). CDR3 size: 15 residues. The V and J ends lost 0 bases and 7 bases respectively, with 12 bases between them. Germline V CDR1 and CDR2: SGHVS, FNYEAQ. The CDR3 bases are TGTGCCAGCAGCTTAGCGGGAGAGAATAACGGGGAGCTGTTTTTT. Translated, it gives CASSLAGENNGELFF.

The chain employs TRBV27 and TRBJ2-7; D may be TRBD2 (5 bases). The germline CDR1 and CDR2 sequences are MNHEY and SMNVEV (reference sequence). V lost 4 bases, J lost 7 bases, and 14 bases lay in between. This CDR3 region has 13 residues. Here the CDR3 DNA reads TGTGCCAGCAGTTCGGGGTATGGTGGGGAGCAGTACTTC. Amino acid sequence: CASSSGYGGEQYF.